Presented here are 9 T cell receptor beta chains from one specimen sequenced in a study of control samples from healthy donors and cancer patients. Using immunoSEQ multiplex PCR, the repertoire was profiled, and TCRdb retains in-frame clones only, with some absent. There are some 150,000 clones in the sample; 93% occur only once, and approximately 2.5% lies in the top ten. The sample comprised blood. The receptors were gathered from a man aged 45-65 years in good health.

The chain couples TRBV10-3 to TRBJ2-1; D may correspond to TRBD1 or TRBD2 (7 bases each). V was trimmed by 8 bases and J by 7 bases, leaving 18 bases between them. Per germline, CDR1 ENHRY and CDR2 SYGVKD. This CDR3 has 14 residues. Here the CDR3 reads CAISQGGSGNEQFF. CDR3 sequence (DNA): TGTGCCATCTCCCAGGGGGGTAGCGGGAATGAGCAGTTCTTC.

The chain's CDR3 is CASSYTGQNYGYTF. DNA for the CDR3: TGTGCCAGCAGCTATACAGGACAGAACTATGGCTACACCTTC. The rearrangement links TRBV5-5 to TRBJ1-2, with D maybe TRBD1 (6 bases). In germline, CDR1 is SGHKS, CDR2 YYEKEE (reference sequence). Trimming pared 3 bases from V and 2 bases from J, leaving 11 bases between. The CDR3 has 14 amino acids.

The gene calls are TRBV14 and TRBJ1-1; D might be TRBD1 (5 bases). From germline, CDR1 is SGHDN and CDR2 FVKESK. Trimming removed 0 bases from V and 1 base from J, with 9 bases in between. This CDR3 spans 15 amino acids. The CDR3 region has the DNA TGTGCCAGCAGCCAAGAGTATGACAGGAACACTGAAGCTTTCTTT. Translating gives CASSQEYDRNTEAFF.

The chain joins TRBV4-1 to TRBJ2-1; 8 nucleotides line up with TRBD2. V lost 4 bases and J lost 7; bases outside the gene matches: 9. CDR1 and CDR2 from the germline V gene are MGHRA and YSYEKL. This CDR3 has 15 residues. CDR3 DNA sequence: TGCGCCAGCAGCCTCCCCGGGAGGGCCGGGAATGAGCAGTTCTTC. The encoded protein is CASSLPGRAGNEQFF.

Remarks on this clone: A read error may account for a junction end that differs from germline. This sequence joins TRBV28 and TRBJ1-1, with TRBD1 matching 10 bases. Germline V gene sequence: CDR1 MDHEN, CDR2 SYDVKM. The CDR3 has 16 amino acids. CDR3 residues: CASSIRTGGVKTEAFF. The CDR3 DNA reads as TGTGCCAGCAGTATTCGGACAGGGGGAGTGAAAACTGAAGCTTTCTTT.

This clone showed up just once. The junction shows a germline mismatch at one end, possibly a read error. The chain is built from TRBV7-9 and TRBJ2-2; D is uncertain. The CDR3 extends over 12 amino acids. Germline V gene lookup returns CDR1 SEHNR and CDR2 FQNEAQ (reference sequence). CDR3 sequence reads: CASSLITRELFF. The DNA of the CDR3 is TGTGCCAGCAGCTTAATCACCAGGGAGCTGTTTTTT.

Only one count was recorded for this clone. The chain recombines TRBV6-5 with TRBJ1-2; D gene ambiguous. The CDR3 extends over 14 amino acids. Between the trimmed V and J ends, which lost 0 bases and 3 bases, there was a span of 8 bases. Germline V CDR1 and CDR2: MNHEY, SVGAGI. The CDR3 loop reads CASSYSDRYYGYTF. The CDR3 nucleotides are TGTGCCAGCAGTTACTCGGATCGATACTATGGCTACACCTTC.

The chain recombines TRBV5-4 with TRBJ2-7; possible D gene TRBD1, 9 bases. Looked up from germline, CDR1 is SGHNT and CDR2 is YYREEE (reference sequence). The length of the CDR3 is 15 residues. The V end was cut by 10 bases, the J end by 5 bases, with 25 bases between. The CDR3 nucleotides read TGTGCCGTTCCCGGACAGGGGAGTAGCGGGAACGAGCAGTACTTC. Its protein is CAVPGQGSSGNEQYF.

J is TRBJ1-2 and V is TRBV28; D gene ambiguous. V lost 5 bases and J 0 bases, leaving 13 bases between the germline ends. There are 15 residues in the CDR3. CDR1 and CDR2 (germline): MDHEN, SYDVKM. CDR3 amino acids: CASSPQAGSNYGYTF. The CDR3 DNA reads as TGTGCCAGCAGTCCCCAGGCAGGATCTAACTATGGCTACACCTTC.